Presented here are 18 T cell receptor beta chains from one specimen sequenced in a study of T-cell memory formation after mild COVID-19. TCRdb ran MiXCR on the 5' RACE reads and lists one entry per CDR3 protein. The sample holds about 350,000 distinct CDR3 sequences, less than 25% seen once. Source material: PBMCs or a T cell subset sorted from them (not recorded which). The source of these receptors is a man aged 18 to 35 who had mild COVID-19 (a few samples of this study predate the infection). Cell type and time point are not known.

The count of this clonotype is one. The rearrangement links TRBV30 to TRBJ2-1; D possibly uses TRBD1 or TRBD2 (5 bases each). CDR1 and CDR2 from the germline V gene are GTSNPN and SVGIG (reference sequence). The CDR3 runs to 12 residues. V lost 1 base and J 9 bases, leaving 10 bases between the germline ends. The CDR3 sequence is CAWSAGPIEQFF. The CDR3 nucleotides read TGTGCCTGGAGTGCGGGACCTATTGAGCAGTTCTTC.

CDR3 residues: CSASSGGAGGNTIYF. The DNA for the CDR3 is TGCAGTGCTAGCTCTGGGGGCGCGGGAGGAAACACCATATATTTT. The chain combines TRBV20-1 with TRBJ1-3; the D gene is possibly TRBD1 (6 bases). The CDR3 is 15 residues long. V lost 3 bases and J lost 4, with 16 bases in between. CDR1 is DFQATT, CDR2 SNEGSKA, per germline (reference sequence).

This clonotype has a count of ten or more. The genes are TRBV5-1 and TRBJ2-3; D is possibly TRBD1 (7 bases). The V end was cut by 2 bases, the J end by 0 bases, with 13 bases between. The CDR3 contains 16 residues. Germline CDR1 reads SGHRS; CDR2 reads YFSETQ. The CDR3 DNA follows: TGCGCCAGCAGCTTCTCGACAGGGACTAGCACAGATACGCAGTATTTT. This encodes CASSFSTGTSTDTQYF. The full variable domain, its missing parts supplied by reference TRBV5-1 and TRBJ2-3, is KAGVTQTPRYLIKTRGQQVTLSCSPISGHRSVSWYQQTPGQGLQFLFEYFSETQRNKGNFPGRFSGRQFSNSRSEMNVSTLELGDSALYLCASSFSTGTSTDTQYFGPGTRLTVL.

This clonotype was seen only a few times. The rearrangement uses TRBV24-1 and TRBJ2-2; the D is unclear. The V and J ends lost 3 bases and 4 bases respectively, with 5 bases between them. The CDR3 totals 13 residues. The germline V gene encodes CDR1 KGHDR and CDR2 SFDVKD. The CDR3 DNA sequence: TGTGCCACCAGTGATCCGGTCACCGGGGAGCTGTTTTTT. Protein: CATSDPVTGELFF.

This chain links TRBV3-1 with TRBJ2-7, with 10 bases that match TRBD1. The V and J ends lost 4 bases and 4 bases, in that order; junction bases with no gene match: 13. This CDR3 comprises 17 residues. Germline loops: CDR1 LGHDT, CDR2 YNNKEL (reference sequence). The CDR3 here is CASSPNPGTGALYEQYV. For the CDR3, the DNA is TGTGCCAGCAGCCCTAACCCCGGGACAGGGGCTTTATACGAGCAGTACGTC.

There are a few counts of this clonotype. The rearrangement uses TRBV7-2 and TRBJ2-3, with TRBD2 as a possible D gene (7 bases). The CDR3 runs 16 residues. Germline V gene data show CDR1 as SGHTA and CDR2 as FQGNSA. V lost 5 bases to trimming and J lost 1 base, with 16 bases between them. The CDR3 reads CASSPRGDYRTDTQYF. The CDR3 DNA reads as TGTGCCAGCAGCCCGAGGGGGGACTACCGCACAGATACGCAGTATTTT.

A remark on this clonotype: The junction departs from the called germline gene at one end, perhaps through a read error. CDR3 sequence: CSAEKGQGTEAFF. The CDR3 DNA reads as TGCAGCGCTGAAAAAGGACAGGGCACTGAAGCTTTCTTT. The chain joins TRBV29-1 to TRBJ1-1; TRBD1 matches 8 bases. The germline V gene encodes CDR1 SQVTM and CDR2 ANQGSEA. This CDR3 is built from 13 residues. Complete variable domain (other parts from reference TRBV29-1 and TRBJ1-1): SAVISQKPSRDICQRGTSLTIQCQVDSQVTMMFWYRQQPGQSLTLIATANQGSEATYESGFVIDKFPISRPNLTFSTLTVSNMSPEDSSIYLCSAEKGQGTEAFFGQGTRLTVV.

The CDR3 DNA follows: TGTGCCAGCAGCTTGGGCGGGGGATTCACCGGGGAGCTGTTTTTT. Protein product: CASSLGGGFTGELFF. The chain has TRBV5-6 and TRBJ2-2, with 7 positions matching TRBD2. Germline loops: CDR1 SGHDT, CDR2 YYEEEE. The ends lost 0 bases at V and 4 bases at J; junction bases unmatched: 3. This CDR3 is built from 15 residues.

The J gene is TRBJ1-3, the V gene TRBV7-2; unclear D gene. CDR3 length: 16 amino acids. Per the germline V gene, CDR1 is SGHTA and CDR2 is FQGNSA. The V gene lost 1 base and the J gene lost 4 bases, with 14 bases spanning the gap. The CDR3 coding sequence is TGTGCCAGCAGCTTAGGGCACAGCGGAAGGGGAAACACCATATATTTT. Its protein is CASSLGHSGRGNTIYF.

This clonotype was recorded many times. The CDR3 region is CASSYGDTQYF. The CDR3 nucleotides read TGTGCCAGCAGTTACGGCGATACGCAGTATTTT. The chain joins TRBV6-5 to TRBJ2-3, with unresolved D. CDR1 and CDR2 from the germline V gene are MNHEY and SVGAGI. The CDR3 covers 11 residues. V was cut by 2 bases and J by 6 bases, with 3 bases left in between.

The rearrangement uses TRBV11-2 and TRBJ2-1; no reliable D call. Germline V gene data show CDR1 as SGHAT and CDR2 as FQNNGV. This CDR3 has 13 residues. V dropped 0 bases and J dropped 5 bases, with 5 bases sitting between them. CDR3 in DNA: TGTGCCAGCAGCTTAGATCGACACAATGAGCAGTTCTTC. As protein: CASSLDRHNEQFF.

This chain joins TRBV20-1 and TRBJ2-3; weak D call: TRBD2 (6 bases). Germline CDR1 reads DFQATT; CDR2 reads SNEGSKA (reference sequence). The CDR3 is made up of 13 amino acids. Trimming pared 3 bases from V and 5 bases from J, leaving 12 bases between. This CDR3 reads CSARGGVGDTQYF. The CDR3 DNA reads TGCAGTGCTAGGGGCGGGGTTGGAGATACGCAGTATTTT.

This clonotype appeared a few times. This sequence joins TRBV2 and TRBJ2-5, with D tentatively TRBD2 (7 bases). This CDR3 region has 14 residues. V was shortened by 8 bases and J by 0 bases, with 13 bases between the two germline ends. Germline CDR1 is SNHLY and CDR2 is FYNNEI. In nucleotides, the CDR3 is TGTGCCAGCCAGGCGGGGGCGTACCAAGAGACCCAGTACTTC. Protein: CASQAGAYQETQYF. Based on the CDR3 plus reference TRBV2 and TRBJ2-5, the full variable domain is EPEVTQTPSHQVTQMGQEVILRCVPISNHLYFYWYRQILGQKVEFLVSFYNNEISEKSEIFDDQFSVERPDGSNFTLKIRSTKLEDSAMYFCASQAGAYQETQYFGPGTRLLVL.

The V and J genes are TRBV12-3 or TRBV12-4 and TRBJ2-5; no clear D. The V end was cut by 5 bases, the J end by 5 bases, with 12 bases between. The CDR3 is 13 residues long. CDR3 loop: CASSNPVGETQYF. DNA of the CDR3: TGTGCCAGCAGTAACCCCGTTGGTGAGACCCAGTACTTC.

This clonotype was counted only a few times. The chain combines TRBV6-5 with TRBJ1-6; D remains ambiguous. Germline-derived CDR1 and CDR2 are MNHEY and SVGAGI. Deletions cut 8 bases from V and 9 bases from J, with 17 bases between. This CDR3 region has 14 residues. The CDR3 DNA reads TGTGCCAGCCACACAGAAGCCAGCGGTTCACCCCTCCACTTT. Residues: CASHTEASGSPLHF.

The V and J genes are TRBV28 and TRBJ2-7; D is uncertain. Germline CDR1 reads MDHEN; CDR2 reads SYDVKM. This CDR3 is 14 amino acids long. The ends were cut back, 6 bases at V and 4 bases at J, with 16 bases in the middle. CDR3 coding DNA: TGTGCCAGCAGCCCTAAGCAGCTACGATACGAGCAGTACGTC. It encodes CASSPKQLRYEQYV.

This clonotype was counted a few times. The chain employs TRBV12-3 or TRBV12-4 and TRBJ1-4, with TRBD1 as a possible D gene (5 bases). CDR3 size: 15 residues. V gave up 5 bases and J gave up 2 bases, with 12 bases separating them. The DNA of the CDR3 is TGTGCCAGCAGTCGCGGGCAGGGTACTAATGAAAAACTGTTTTTT. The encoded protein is CASSRGQGTNEKLFF.

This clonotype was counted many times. This CDR3 is CASSTPGTGETQYF. The DNA of the CDR3 is TGTGCCAGCAGCACACCCGGGACAGGCGAGACCCAGTACTTC. V usage is TRBV5-6 and J usage is TRBJ2-5, with 8 bases aligning to TRBD1. CDR1 is SGHDT and CDR2 is YYEEEE in the germline V gene. V was clipped by 4 bases and J by 5 bases; unmatched bases: 7. The CDR3 is 14 amino acids.